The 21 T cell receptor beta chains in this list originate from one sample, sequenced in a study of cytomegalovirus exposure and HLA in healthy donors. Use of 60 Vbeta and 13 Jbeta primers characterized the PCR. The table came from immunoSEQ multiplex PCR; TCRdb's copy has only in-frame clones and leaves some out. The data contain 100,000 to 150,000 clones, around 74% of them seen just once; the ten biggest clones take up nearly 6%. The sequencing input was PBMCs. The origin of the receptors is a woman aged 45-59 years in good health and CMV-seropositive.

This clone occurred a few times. The CDR3 sequence is CASSGSSRNTEAFF. In DNA, the CDR3 is TGTGCCAGCAGCGGTTCGAGTAGGAACACTGAAGCTTTCTTT. The genes are TRBV5-6 and TRBJ1-1; D gene unclear. Germline CDR1 SGHDT, CDR2 YYEEEE. This CDR3 spans 14 amino acids. V was trimmed by 4 bases and J by 1 base, leaving 11 bases between them.

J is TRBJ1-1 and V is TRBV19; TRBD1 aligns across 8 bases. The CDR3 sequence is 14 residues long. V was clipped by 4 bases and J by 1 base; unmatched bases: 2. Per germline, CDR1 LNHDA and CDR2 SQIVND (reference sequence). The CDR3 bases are TGTGCCAGTAGTACAGGACAGGGGAACACTGAAGCTTTCTTT. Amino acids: CASSTGQGNTEAFF.

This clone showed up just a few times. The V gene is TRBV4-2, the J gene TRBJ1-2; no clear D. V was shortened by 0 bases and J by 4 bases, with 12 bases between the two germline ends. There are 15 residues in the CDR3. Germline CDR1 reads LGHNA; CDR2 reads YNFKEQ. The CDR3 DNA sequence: TGTGCCAGCAGCCAAGAAACCGGAGGCCTCTATGGCTACACCTTC. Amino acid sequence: CASSQETGGLYGYTF.

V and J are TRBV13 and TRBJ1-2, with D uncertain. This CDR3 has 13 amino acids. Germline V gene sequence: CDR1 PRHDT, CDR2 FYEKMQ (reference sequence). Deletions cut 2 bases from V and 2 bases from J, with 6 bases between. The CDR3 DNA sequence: TGTGCCAGCAGCTTAAACGGGAACTATGGCTACACCTTC. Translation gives CASSLNGNYGYTF.

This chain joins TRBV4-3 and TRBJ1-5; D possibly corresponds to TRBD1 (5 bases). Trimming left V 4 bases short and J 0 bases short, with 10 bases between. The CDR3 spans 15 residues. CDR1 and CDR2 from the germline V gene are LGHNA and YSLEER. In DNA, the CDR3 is TGCGCCAGCAGCCTGGACGGGGGTAGCAATCAGCCCCAGCATTTT. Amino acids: CASSLDGGSNQPQHF.

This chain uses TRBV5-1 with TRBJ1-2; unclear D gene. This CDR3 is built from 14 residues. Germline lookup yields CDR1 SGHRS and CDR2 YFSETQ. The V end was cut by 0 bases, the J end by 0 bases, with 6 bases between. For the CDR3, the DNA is TGCGCCAGCAGCTTGGACGGTGCTAACTATGGCTACACCTTC. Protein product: CASSLDGANYGYTF.

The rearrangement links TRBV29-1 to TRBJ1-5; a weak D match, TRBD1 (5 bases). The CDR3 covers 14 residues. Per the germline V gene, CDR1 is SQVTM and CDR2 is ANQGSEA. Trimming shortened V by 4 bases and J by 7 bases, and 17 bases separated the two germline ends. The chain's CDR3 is CSVGPGIGGQPQHF. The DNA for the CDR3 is TGCAGCGTTGGGCCAGGGATAGGTGGACAGCCCCAGCATTTT. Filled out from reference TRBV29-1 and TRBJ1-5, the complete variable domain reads SAVISQKPSRDICQRGTSLTIQCQVDSQVTMMFWYRQQPGQSLTLIATANQGSEATYESGFVIDKFPISRPNLTFSTLTVSNMSPEDSSIYLCSVGPGIGGQPQHFGDGTRLSIL.

CDR3 coding DNA: TGTGCCAGTAGTATATCGCTAGCGGGGGAGTACGAGCAGTACTTC. Its translation: CASSISLAGEYEQYF. J is TRBJ2-7 and V is TRBV19, with 10 bases that match TRBD2. Germline trimming cut 2 bases from V and 4 bases from J; bases unmatched to any gene: 5. Germline assignment: CDR1 LNHDA and CDR2 SQIVND (reference sequence). The CDR3 contains 15 residues.

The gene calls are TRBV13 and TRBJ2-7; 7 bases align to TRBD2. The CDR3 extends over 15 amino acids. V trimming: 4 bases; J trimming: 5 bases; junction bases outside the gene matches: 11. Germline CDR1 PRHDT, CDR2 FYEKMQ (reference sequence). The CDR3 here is CASSSRGVPVNEQYF. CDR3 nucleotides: TGTGCCAGCAGCTCCCGGGGGGTCCCTGTTAACGAGCAGTACTTC.

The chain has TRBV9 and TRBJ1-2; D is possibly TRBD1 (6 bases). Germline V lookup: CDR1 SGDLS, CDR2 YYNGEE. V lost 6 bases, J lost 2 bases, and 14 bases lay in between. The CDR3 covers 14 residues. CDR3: CASTKGGANYGYTF. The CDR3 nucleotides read TGTGCCAGCACCAAGGGGGGGGCCAACTATGGCTACACCTTC.

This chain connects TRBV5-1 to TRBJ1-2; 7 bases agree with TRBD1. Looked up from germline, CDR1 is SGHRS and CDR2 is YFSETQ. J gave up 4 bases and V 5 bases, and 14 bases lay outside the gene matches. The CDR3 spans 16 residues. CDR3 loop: CASSLGTAQEPYGYTF. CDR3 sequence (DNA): TGCGCCAGCAGTTTAGGGACAGCCCAAGAACCCTATGGCTACACCTTC.

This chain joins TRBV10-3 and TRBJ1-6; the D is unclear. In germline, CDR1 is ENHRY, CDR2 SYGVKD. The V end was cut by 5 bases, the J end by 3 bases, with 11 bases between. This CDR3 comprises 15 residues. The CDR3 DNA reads TGTGCCATCAGTACGTCCGGGAGCTATAATTCACCCCTCCACTTT. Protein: CAISTSGSYNSPLHF.

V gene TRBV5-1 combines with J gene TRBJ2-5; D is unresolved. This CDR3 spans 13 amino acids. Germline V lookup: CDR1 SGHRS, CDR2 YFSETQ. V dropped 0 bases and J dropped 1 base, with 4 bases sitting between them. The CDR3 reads CASSLASQETQYF. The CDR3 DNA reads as TGCGCCAGCAGCTTGGCTAGCCAAGAGACCCAGTACTTC.

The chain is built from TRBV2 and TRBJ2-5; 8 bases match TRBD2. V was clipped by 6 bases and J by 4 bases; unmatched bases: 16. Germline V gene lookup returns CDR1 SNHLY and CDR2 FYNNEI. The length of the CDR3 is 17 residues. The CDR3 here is CASSSGSGGHRGETQYF. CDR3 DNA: TGTGCCAGCAGCTCTGGGAGCGGGGGCCATCGGGGAGAGACCCAGTACTTC.

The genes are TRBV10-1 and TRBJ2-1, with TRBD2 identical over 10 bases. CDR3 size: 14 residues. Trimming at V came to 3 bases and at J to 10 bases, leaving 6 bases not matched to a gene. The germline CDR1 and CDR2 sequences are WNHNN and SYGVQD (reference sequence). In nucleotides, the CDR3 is TGCGCCAGCAGTGACTTAGCGGGGGGAAGGGAGCAGTTCTTC. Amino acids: CASSDLAGGREQFF.

CDR3 loop: CASSSNQGRDNEQFF. The CDR3 coding sequence is TGTGCCAGCAGTTCCAACCAGGGGAGGGACAATGAGCAGTTCTTC. This chain joins TRBV5-4 and TRBJ2-1, with D perhaps TRBD2 (7 bases). Germline-derived CDR1 and CDR2 are SGHNT and YYREEE (reference sequence). This CDR3 is 15 amino acids long. Deletions cut 5 bases from V and 5 bases from J, with 17 bases between.

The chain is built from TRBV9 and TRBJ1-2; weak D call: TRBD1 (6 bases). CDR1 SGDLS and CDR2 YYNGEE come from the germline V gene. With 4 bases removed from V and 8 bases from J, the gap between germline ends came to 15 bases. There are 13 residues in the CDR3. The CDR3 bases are TGTGCCAGCAGCCCAGGGGTATACGGCGGCTACACCTTC. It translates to CASSPGVYGGYTF. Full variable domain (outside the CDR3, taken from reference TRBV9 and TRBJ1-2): DSGVTQTPKHLITATGQRVTLRCSPRSGDLSVYWYQQSLDQGLQFLIQYYNGEERAKGNILERFSAQQFPDLHSELNLSSLELGDSALYFCASSPGVYGGYTFGSGTRLTVV.

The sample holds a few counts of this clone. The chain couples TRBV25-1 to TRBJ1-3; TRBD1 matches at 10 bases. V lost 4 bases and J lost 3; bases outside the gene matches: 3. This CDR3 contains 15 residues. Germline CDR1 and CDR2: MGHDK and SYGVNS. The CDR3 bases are TGTGCCAGCAGTGGGGACAGGGGTGGTGGAAACACCATATATTTT. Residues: CASSGDRGGGNTIYF.

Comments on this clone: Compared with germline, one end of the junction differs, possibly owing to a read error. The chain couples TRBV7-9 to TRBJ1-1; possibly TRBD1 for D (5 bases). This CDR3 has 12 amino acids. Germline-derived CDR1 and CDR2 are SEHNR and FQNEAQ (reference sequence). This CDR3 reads CSSSRGDTEAFF. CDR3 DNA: TGTTCCAGCAGCCGGGGGGACACTGAAGCTTTCTTT.

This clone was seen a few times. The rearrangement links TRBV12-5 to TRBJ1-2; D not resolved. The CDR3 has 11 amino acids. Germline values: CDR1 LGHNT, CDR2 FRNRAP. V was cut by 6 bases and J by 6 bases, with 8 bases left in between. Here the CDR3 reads CASGPLNGYTF. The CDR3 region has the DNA TGTGCTAGTGGCCCCCTAAATGGCTACACCTTC.

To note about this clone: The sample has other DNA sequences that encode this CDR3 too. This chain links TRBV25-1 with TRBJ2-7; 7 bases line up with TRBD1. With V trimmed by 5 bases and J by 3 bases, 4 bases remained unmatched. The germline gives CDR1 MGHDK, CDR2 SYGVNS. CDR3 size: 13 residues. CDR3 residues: CASSPAGGYEQYF. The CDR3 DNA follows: TGTGCCAGCAGTCCGGCAGGGGGCTACGAGCAGTACTTC.